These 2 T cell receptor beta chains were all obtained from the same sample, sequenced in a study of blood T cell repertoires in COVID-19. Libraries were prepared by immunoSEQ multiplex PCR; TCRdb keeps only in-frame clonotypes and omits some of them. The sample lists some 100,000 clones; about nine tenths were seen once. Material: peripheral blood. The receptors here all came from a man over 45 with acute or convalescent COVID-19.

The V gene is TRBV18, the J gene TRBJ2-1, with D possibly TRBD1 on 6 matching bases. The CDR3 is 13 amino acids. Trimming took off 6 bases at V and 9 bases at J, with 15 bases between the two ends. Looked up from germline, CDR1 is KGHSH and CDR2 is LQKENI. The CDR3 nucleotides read TGTGCCAGCTCCCTATCCCGGGACACTGAGCAGTTCTTC. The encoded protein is CASSLSRDTEQFF.

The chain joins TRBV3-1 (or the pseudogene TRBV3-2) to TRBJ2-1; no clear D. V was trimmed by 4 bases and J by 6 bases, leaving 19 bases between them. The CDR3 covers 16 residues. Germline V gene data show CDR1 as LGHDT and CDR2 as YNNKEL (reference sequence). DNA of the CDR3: TGTGCCAGCAGCCTTACCGACGGAATGGGCTCCAATGAGCAGTTCTTC. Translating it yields CASSLTDGMGSNEQFF.